The 2 T cell receptor beta chains below come from one sample, sequenced in a study of blood T cell dynamics during melanoma immunotherapy. Time point reported: week 3, after first cycle of checkpoint inhibitor. Using immunoSEQ multiplex PCR, the repertoire was profiled, and TCRdb retains in-frame clones only, with some absent. The sample contains about 19,000 clones, roughly nine tenths of which appear only once. Source: blood, taken from a patient treated with checkpoint blockade. The source is a human donor with melanoma.

The J gene is TRBJ2-3, the V gene TRBV6-5; 8 nucleotides line up with TRBD1. The CDR3 contains 14 residues. The V gene end was trimmed by 6 bases and the J gene end by 4 bases; junction bases not matched to a gene: 6. Germline V gene lookup returns CDR1 MNHEY and CDR2 SVGAGI. The CDR3 bases are TGTGCCAGCAGCCGAGACAGGGGCGCAGATACGCAGTATTTT. Protein: CASSRDRGADTQYF.

The chain couples TRBV6-5 to TRBJ1-4; 10 positions agree with TRBD1. V shed 6 bases and J 6 bases; nucleotides not matched to a gene: 1. The CDR3 totals 13 residues. CDR1 and CDR2 from the germline V gene are MNHEY and SVGAGI. CDR3 sequence reads: CASRGTGDEKLFF. In DNA form, the CDR3 reads TGTGCCAGCAGAGGGACAGGGGATGAAAAACTGTTTTTT.